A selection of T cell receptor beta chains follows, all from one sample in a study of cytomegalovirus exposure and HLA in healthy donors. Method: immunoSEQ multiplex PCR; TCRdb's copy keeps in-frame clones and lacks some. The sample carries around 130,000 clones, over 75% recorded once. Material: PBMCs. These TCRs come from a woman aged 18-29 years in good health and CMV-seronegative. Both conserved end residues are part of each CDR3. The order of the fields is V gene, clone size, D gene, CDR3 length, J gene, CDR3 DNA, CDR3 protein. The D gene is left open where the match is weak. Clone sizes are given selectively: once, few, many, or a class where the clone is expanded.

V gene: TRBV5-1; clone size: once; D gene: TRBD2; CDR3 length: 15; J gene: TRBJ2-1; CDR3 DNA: TGCGCCAGCAGCTTGAATAGCGGGAGAGGGTATGAGCAGTTCTTC; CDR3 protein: CASSLNSGRGYEQFF
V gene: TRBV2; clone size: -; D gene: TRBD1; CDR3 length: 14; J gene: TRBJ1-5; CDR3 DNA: TGTGCCAGCAGCCTCACAGGGGGCGATCAGCCCCAGCATTTT; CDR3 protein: CASSLTGGDQPQHF
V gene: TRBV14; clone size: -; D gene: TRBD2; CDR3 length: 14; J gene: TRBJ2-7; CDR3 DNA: TGTGCCAGCAGCCAACCGGGACTAAGATACGAGCAGTACTTC; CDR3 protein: CASSQPGLRYEQYF
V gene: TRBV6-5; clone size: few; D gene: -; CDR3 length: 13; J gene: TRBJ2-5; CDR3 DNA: TGTGCCAGCAGGGTTTCGCCGGCAGGGACCCAGTACTTC; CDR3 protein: CASRVSPAGTQYF
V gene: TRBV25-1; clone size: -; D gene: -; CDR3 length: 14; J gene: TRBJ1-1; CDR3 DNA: TGTGCCAGCATGCGGGCAGATAGACACACTGAAGCTTTCTTT; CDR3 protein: CASMRADRHTEAFF
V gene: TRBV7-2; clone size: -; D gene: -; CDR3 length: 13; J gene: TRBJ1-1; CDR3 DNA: TGTGCCAGCAGCTTTAGATGGAACACTGAAGCTTTCTTT; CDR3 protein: CASSFRWNTEAFF
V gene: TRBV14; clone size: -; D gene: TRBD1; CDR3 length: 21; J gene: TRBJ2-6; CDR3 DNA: TGTGCCAGCAGCCACATAGGTCAGATGAGACAGGGGGCACCTGGGGCCAACGGCCTGACTTTC; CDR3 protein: CASSHIGQMRQGAPGANGLTF
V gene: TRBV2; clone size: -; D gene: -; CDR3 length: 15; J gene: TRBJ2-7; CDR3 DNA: TGTGCCAGCAGTGATGCTCCGACACCTTCCTACGAGCAGTACTTC; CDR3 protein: CASSDAPTPSYEQYF
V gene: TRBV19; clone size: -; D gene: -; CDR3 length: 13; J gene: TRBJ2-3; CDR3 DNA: TGTGCCAGTAGCAGGGACTTTAGAGATACGCAGTATTTT; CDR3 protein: CASSRDFRDTQYF
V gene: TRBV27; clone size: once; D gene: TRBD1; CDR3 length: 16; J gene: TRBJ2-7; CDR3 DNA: TGTGCCAGCAGTTTCTCGGTTGGGACAGAGTTCTACGAGCAGTACTTC; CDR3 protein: CASSFSVGTEFYEQYF
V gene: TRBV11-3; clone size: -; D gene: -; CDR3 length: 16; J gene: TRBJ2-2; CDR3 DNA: TGTGCCAGCAGCCAAATCGGGGGAGGCTCCACCGGGGAGCTGTTTTTT; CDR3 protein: CASSQIGGGSTGELFF
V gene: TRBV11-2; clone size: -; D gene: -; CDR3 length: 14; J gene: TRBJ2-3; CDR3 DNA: TGTGCCAGCAGCTTAGACAGGGCCCCAGATACGCAGTATTTT; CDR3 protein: CASSLDRAPDTQYF
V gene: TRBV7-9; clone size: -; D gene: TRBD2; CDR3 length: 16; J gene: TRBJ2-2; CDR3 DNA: TGTGCCAGCAGCCAAGCGGGGGGATTGAACACCGGGGAGCTGTTTTTT; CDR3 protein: CASSQAGGLNTGELFF
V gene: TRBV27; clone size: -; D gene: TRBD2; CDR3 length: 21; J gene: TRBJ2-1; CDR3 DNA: TGTGCCAGCAGCTCAAAGAAATTAACCGGGACTAGCGGGGGGTTATACAATGAGCAGTTCTTC; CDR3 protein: CASSSKKLTGTSGGLYNEQFF
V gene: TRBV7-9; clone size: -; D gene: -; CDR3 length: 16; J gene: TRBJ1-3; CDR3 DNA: TGTGCCAGCAGCTTCTCAGGGGAAAGGTCTGGAAACACCATATATTTT; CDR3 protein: CASSFSGERSGNTIYF
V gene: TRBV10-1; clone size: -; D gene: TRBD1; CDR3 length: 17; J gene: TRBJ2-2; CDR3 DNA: TGCGCCAGCAGCCGGACACCCCCCGGACAGGGCACCGGGGAGCTGTTTTTT; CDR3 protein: CASSRTPPGQGTGELFF
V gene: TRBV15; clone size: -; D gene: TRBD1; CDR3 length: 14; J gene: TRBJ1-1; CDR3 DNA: TGTGCCACCAGCAAGACAGGGGTTGGTACTGAAGCTTTCTTT; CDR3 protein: CATSKTGVGTEAFF
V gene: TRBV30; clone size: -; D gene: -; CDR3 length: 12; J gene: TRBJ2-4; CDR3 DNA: TGTGCCTGGAGTGAACGGGGAAACATTCAGTACTTC; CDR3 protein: CAWSERGNIQYF
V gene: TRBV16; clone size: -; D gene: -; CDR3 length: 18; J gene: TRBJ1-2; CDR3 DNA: TGTGCCAGCAGCCCATTAAGGACAGCGATATATACTAACTATGGCTACACCTTC; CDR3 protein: CASSPLRTAIYTNYGYTF
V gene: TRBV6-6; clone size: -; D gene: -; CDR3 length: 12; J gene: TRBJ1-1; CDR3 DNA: TGTGCCAGCAGCTCCGGGAACAGGGCGACTTTCTTT; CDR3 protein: CASSSGNRATFF
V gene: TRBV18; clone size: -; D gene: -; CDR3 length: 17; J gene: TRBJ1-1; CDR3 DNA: TGTGCCAGCTCACCACCGGAATCGGGTCACTTGAACACTGAAGCTTTCTTT; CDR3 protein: CASSPPESGHLNTEAFF
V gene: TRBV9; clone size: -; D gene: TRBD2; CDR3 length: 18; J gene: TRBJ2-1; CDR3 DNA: TGTGCCAGCAGCGTAGGAAGTGCTAGCGGGGTTTCCTACAATGAGCAGTTCTTC; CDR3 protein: CASSVGSASGVSYNEQFF
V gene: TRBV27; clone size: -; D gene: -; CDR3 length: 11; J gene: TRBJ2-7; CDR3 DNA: TGTGCCAGCGGGTCGGGGTGGCGGCAGTACTTC; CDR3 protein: CASGSGWRQYF
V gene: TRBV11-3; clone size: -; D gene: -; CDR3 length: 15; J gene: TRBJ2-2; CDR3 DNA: TGTGCCAGCAGCGCGAGGACAGCTAACACCGGGGAGCTGTTTTTT; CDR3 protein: CASSARTANTGELFF
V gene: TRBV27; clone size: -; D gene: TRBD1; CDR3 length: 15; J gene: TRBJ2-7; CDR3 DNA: TGTGCCAGCAGTTCACCGGGGACAGGGAACCACGAGCAGTACTTC; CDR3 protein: CASSSPGTGNHEQYF
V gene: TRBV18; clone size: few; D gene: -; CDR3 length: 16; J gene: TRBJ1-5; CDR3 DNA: TGTGCCAGCTCACCTTACGGGGGGACGAGAAATCAGCCCCAGCATTTT; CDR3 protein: CASSPYGGTRNQPQHF
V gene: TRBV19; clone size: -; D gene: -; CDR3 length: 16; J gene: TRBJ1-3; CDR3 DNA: TGTGCCAGTAGTATAACTGGGACCGGGGGTCGAAACACCATATATTTT; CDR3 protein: CASSITGTGGRNTIYF
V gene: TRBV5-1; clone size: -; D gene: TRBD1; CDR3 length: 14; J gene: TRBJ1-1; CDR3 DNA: TGCGCCAGCAGCTTGGACAGGGGAGGCCTCGAAGCTTTCTTT; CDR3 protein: CASSLDRGGLEAFF